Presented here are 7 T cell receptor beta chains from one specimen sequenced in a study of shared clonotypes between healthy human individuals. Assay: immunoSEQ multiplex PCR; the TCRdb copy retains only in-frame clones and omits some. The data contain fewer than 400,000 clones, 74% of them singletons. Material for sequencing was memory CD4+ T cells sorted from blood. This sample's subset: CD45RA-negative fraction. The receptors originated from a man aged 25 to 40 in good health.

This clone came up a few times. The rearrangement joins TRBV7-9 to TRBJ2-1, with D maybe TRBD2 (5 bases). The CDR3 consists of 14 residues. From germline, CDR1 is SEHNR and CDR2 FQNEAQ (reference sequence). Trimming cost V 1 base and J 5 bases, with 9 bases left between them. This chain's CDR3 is CASSLDGLHNEQFF. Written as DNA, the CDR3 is TGTGCCAGCAGCTTAGACGGACTTCACAATGAGCAGTTCTTC.

CDR3 nucleotides: TGTGCCAGCGGACAGGAGGGCACTTTGGACGAGCAGTACTTC. Residues: CASGQEGTLDEQYF. The V and J genes are TRBV25-1 and TRBJ2-5; a weak D match, TRBD1 (7 bases). The end of the DNA aligns better with TRBJ2-7, so the J call may be wrong. The CDR3 runs 14 residues. CDR1 and CDR2 (germline): MGHDK, SYGVNS.

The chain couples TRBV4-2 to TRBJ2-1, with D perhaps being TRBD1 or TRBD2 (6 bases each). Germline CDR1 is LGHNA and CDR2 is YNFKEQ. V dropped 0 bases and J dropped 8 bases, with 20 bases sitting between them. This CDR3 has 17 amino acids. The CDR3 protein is CASSQDTTTRGGYEQFF. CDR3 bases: TGTGCCAGCAGCCAAGATACCACGACTAGAGGGGGGTATGAGCAGTTCTTC.

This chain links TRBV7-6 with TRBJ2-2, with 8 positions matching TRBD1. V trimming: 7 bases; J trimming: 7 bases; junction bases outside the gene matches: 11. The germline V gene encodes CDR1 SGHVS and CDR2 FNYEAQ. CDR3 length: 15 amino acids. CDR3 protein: CASIDRGQLGGELFF. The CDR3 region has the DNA TGTGCCAGCATTGACAGGGGCCAGCTCGGCGGGGAGCTGTTTTTT.

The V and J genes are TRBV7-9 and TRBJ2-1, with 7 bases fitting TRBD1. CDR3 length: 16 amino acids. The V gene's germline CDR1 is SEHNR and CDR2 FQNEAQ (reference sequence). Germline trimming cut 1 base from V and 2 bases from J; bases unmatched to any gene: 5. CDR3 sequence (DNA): TGTGCCAGCAGCTTAGAGGGCACAGGGGCCTACAATGAGCAGTTCTTC. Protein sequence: CASSLEGTGAYNEQFF. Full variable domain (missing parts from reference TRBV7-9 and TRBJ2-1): DTGVSQNPRHKITKRGQNVTFRCDPISEHNRLYWYRQTLGQGPEFLTYFQNEAQLEKSRLLSDRFSAERPKGSFSTLEIQRTEQGDSAMYLCASSLEGTGAYNEQFFGPGTRLTVL.

This CDR3 reads CASRYFAEQFF. CDR3 nucleotide sequence: TGTGCCAGCAGGTACTTTGCTGAGCAGTTCTTC. The chain combines TRBV2 with TRBJ2-1; D is uncertain. This CDR3 has 11 amino acids. V lost 6 bases to trimming and J lost 9 bases, with 9 bases between them. Germline V gene lookup returns CDR1 SNHLY and CDR2 FYNNEI.

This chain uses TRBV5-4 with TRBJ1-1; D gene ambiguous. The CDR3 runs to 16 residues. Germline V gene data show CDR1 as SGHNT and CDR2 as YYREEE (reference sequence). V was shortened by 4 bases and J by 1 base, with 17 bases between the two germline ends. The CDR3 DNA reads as TGTGCCAGCAGCCCGGGAAAAACGGGTGGGAACACTGAAGCTTTCTTT. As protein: CASSPGKTGGNTEAFF.